A single sample is the source of the 9 T cell receptor beta chains below, sequenced in a study of T cells in Graves' hyperthyroidism and ophthalmopathy. RNA transcripts served as the template for amplifying TCR beta CDR3 regions. The HTBI set primed first-round TCR CDR3 RT-PCR. TCRdb reprocessed the multiplex PCR reads with MiXCR, giving one entry per CDR3 protein. Of fewer than 650,000 distinct CDR3 sequences listed, approximately 15% are singletons. Sequenced input: blood. The receptors stem from a woman aged 40 to 49 with Graves' ophthalmopathy.

This chain uses TRBV6-2 or TRBV6-3 with TRBJ2-6; no definite D call. The CDR3 extends over 15 amino acids. The ends were cut back, 7 bases at V and 4 bases at J, with 14 bases in the middle. The germline V gene has CDR1 MNHEY and CDR2 SVGEGT. DNA for the CDR3: TGTGCCAGCACTGGGGTTTACTCCGGGGCCAACGTCCTGACTTTC. It encodes CASTGVYSGANVLTF.

In this sample, this clonotype turned up a few times. The chain has TRBV4-1 and TRBJ2-5, with 7 bases fitting TRBD2. The CDR3 loop spans 17 amino acids. V gave up 4 bases and J gave up 0 bases; unmatched junction bases: 11. The germline V gene encodes CDR1 MGHRA and CDR2 YSYEKL. The CDR3 bases are TGCGCCAGCAGCCCCCGGCTGGCTAGCGGTCACCAAGAGACCCAGTACTTC. Encoded protein: CASSPRLASGHQETQYF.

This clonotype was seen many times. V and J are TRBV6-1 and TRBJ2-7; the match to TRBD2 covers 9 bases. Germline trimming cut 11 bases from V and 4 bases from J; bases unmatched to any gene: 6. The germline CDR1 and CDR2 sequences are MNHNS and SASEGT. This CDR3 spans 12 amino acids. The CDR3 DNA reads as TGTGCCTGCGGACTAGCGAGTTACGAGCAGTACTTC. Amino acids: CACGLASYEQYF.

This clonotype appeared a few times. The genes are TRBV2 and TRBJ1-6, with a weak D call TRBD1 (6 bases). CDR1 SNHLY and CDR2 FYNNEI come from the germline V gene. V was cut by 4 bases and J by 5 bases, with 9 bases left in between. The CDR3 spans 14 residues. The CDR3 here is CASSVGADNSPLHF. The DNA for the CDR3 is TGTGCCAGCAGTGTGGGGGCCGATAATTCACCCCTCCACTTT.

This clonotype was recorded at least ten times. The chain couples TRBV20-1 to TRBJ2-5, with 7 bases fitting TRBD2. With 5 bases clipped from V and 5 bases from J, the junction kept 5 bases outside the gene matches. Germline V lookup: CDR1 DFQATT, CDR2 SNEGSKA (reference sequence). The CDR3 runs to 12 residues. CDR3 sequence reads: CSAGGSHETQYF. As DNA, the CDR3 is TGCAGTGCTGGCGGGAGCCACGAGACCCAGTACTTC.

In this sample, this clonotype turned up many times. The V and J genes are TRBV7-9 and TRBJ2-5; weak D call: TRBD2 (6 bases). CDR1 is SEHNR and CDR2 is FQNEAQ in the germline V gene (reference sequence). V was shortened by 5 bases and J by 5 bases, with 15 bases between the two germline ends. The CDR3 covers 14 residues. The CDR3 reads CASSPQWGVETQYF. Written as DNA, the CDR3 is TGTGCCAGCAGCCCTCAGTGGGGGGTGGAGACCCAGTACTTC.

This clonotype was seen at least ten times. The rearrangement joins TRBV29-1 to TRBJ1-1, with D perhaps matching TRBD1 (5 bases). The germline V gene encodes CDR1 SQVTM and CDR2 ANQGSEA. The V end was cut by 3 bases, the J end by 0 bases, with 8 bases between. The CDR3 covers 13 residues. For the CDR3, the DNA is TGCAGCGTTGATTCAGGGATGAACACTGAAGCTTTCTTT. It is translated as CSVDSGMNTEAFF.

V is TRBV29-1 and J is TRBJ2-7, with 7 positions matching TRBD1. Trimming cost V 6 bases and J 1 base; bases outside gene matches: 15. Looked up from germline, CDR1 is SQVTM and CDR2 is ANQGSEA. The CDR3 extends over 16 amino acids. CDR3 DNA sequence: TGCAGCGTGACTGCACCGGGACAGCTATTATCCTACGAGCAGTACTTC. Amino acid sequence: CSVTAPGQLLSYEQYF.

This clonotype has a handful of counts. The chain employs TRBV27 and TRBJ2-2, with a tentative D call TRBD2 (5 bases). The germline V gene encodes CDR1 MNHEY and CDR2 SMNVEV (reference sequence). The CDR3 loop spans 15 amino acids. V was shortened by 2 bases and J by 6 bases, with 13 bases between the two germline ends. Written as DNA, the CDR3 is TGTGCCAGCAGTTTAACGCCATGGGGAGCCGGGGAGCTGTTTTTT. It yields the protein CASSLTPWGAGELFF.